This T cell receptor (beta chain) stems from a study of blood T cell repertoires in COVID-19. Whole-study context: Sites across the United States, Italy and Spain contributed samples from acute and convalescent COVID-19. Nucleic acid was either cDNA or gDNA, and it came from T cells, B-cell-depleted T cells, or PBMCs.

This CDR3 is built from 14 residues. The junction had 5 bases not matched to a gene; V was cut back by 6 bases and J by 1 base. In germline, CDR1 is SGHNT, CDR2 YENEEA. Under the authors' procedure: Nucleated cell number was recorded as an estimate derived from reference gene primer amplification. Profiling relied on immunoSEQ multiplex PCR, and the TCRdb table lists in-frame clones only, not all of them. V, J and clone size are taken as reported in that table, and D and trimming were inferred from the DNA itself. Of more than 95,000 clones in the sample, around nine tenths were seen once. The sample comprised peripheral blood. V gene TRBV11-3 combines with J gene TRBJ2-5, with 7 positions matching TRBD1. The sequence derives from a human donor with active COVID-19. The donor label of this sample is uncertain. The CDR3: CASSPRDSQETQYF. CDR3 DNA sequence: TGTGCCAGCAGTCCACGGGACAGCCAAGAGACCCAGTACTTC. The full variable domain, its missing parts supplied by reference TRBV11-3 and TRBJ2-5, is EAGVVQSPRYKIIEKKQPVAFWCNPISGHNTLYWYLQNLGQGPELLIRYENEEAVDDSQLPKDRFSAERLKGVDSTLKIQPAELGDSAVYLCASSPRDSQETQYFGPGTRLLVL.